This T cell receptor beta chain was recorded in a study of T-cell memory formation after mild COVID-19. Looking at the study overall: Most TCR clusters belonged to a single donor. Study-wide findings and caveats: Clones contracting day 15 to 85 were balanced CD4/CD8; later expanders leaned CD4+.

Note on this clonotype: The antigen is not known.

TCR alpha and TCR beta cDNA libraries with sample barcodes and UMIs came from 5'RACE using constant-segment primers. TCRdb processed the 5' RACE reads anew with MiXCR; each CDR3 protein has one entry. The sample holds roughly 200,000 distinct CDR3 sequences; roughly 17% are singletons and the top ten take under 2.5%. Sequencing was done on a sample of PBMCs or a T cell subset sorted from them (not recorded which). This clonotype was obtained from an adult woman who had mild COVID-19 (a few samples of this study predate the infection). Cell type and time point are not known.

This chain's CDR3 is CASRGQGQPQHF. The CDR3 nucleotides read TGTGCCAGCAGGGGACAGGGCCAGCCCCAGCATTTT. The chain employs TRBV12-3 or TRBV12-4 and TRBJ1-5, with 9 bases aligning to TRBD1. The junction had 1 base not matched to a gene; V was cut back by 6 bases and J by 7 bases. CDR3 length: 12 residues.